A single sample gave rise to the 8 T cell receptor beta chains below, sequenced in a study of cytomegalovirus exposure and HLA in healthy donors. PCR employed 60 Vbeta and 13 Jbeta primers. Generated by immunoSEQ multiplex PCR, the TCRdb table keeps only in-frame clones and is missing some. There are some 110,000 clones in the sample; 75% to 85% occur only once, and 5% to 6.5% lies in the top ten. Material: PBMCs. All receptors come from a man aged 18 to 35 in good health and CMV-seronegative.

The chain links TRBV10-3 to TRBJ2-1; 9 positions match TRBD2. The CDR3 spans 14 residues. From germline, CDR1 is ENHRY and CDR2 SYGVKD. J gave up 6 bases and V 5 bases, and 5 bases lay outside the gene matches. In DNA form, the CDR3 reads TGTGCCATCAGTTCTAGCGGGACCTCCAATGAGCAGTTCTTC. Translating gives CAISSSGTSNEQFF.

The chain is built from TRBV7-3 and TRBJ2-5, with 15 bases fitting TRBD2. CDR3 length: 17 residues. Germline V lookup: CDR1 SGHTA, CDR2 FQGTGA. V lost 4 bases and J lost 1; bases outside the gene matches: 4. The CDR3 bases are TGTGCCAGCAGCTCAGGACTAGCGGGAGGGACCCAAGAGACCCAGTACTTC. This translates into CASSSGLAGGTQETQYF.

The chain recombines TRBV2 with TRBJ2-1, with D possibly matching TRBD2 (6 bases). The V gene lost 6 bases and the J gene lost 7 bases, with 16 bases spanning the gap. Germline CDR1 and CDR2: SNHLY and FYNNEI. The CDR3 loop spans 14 amino acids. CDR3 bases: TGTGCCAGCAGCGCGGACGGGGGAAGGAATGAGCAGTTCTTC. This translates into CASSADGGRNEQFF.

In DNA, the CDR3 is TGTGCCATCAGTGATGTGGCAGCGAGTAACTATGGCTACACCTTC. Translated, it gives CAISDVAASNYGYTF. This rearrangement joins TRBV10-3 to TRBJ1-2; D is unresolved. The V end was cut by 3 bases, the J end by 1 base, with 12 bases between. CDR1 is ENHRY, CDR2 SYGVKD, per germline. The CDR3 totals 15 residues.

The chain joins TRBV19 to TRBJ1-2; D remains unclear. The CDR3 totals 14 residues. V was pared by 7 bases and J by 4 bases, with 16 bases between. Germline V CDR1 and CDR2: LNHDA, SQIVND (reference sequence). The CDR3: CASTPGGGGYGYTF. CDR3 DNA sequence: TGTGCCAGTACCCCGGGCGGAGGTGGCTATGGCTACACCTTC. The full variable domain, with the rest looked up from reference TRBV19 and TRBJ1-2, is DGGITQSPKYLFRKEGQNVTLSCEQNLNHDAMYWYRQDPGQGLRLIYYSQIVNDFQKGDIAEGYSVSREKKESFPLTVTSAQKNPTAFYLCASTPGGGGYGYTFGSGTRLTVV.

V is TRBV7-2 and J is TRBJ1-5, with D hard to call. Germline V gives CDR1 SGHTA, CDR2 FQGNSA. Trimming pared 5 bases from V and 0 bases from J, leaving 14 bases between. The CDR3 consists of 16 residues. CDR3 DNA: TGTGCCAGCAGCGCACGGCACGGAGATAGCAATCAGCCCCAGCATTTT. As protein: CASSARHGDSNQPQHF.

Only a few counts were recorded for this clone. J is TRBJ2-1 and V is TRBV6-6, with D perhaps TRBD2 (6 bases). This CDR3 region has 15 residues. V was clipped by 6 bases and J by 0 bases, with 12 bases between them. CDR1 is MNHNY, CDR2 SVGAGI, per germline (reference sequence). The CDR3 nucleotides read TGTGCCAGCAGCAGTACTAGCACCTCCTACAATGAGCAGTTCTTC. It translates to CASSSTSTSYNEQFF.

V gene TRBV6-5 combines with J gene TRBJ1-5; D possibly corresponds to TRBD1 (6 bases). The CDR3 sequence is 14 residues long. V was shortened by 1 base and J by 7 bases, with 11 bases between the two germline ends. Germline CDR1 reads MNHEY; CDR2 reads SVGAGI. CDR3 bases: TGTGCCAGCAGTTACTTACAGGGTCGGCAGCCCCAGCATTTT. Protein product: CASSYLQGRQPQHF.